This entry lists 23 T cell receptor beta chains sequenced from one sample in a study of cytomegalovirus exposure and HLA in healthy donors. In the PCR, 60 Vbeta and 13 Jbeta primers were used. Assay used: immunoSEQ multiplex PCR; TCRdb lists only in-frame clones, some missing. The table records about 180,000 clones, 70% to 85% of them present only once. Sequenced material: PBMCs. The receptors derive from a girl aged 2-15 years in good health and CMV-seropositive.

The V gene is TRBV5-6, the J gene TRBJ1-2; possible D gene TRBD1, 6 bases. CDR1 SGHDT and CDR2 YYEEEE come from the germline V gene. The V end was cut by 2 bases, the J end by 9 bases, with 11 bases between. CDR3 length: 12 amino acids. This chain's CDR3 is CASSLRGMSYTF. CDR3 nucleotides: TGTGCCAGCAGCTTAAGGGGGATGAGCTACACCTTC.

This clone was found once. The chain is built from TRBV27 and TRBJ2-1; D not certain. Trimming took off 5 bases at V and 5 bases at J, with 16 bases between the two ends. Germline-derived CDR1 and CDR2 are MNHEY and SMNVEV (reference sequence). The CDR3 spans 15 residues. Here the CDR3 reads CASSTHDNPNNEQFF. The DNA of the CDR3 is TGTGCCAGCAGTACTCACGACAATCCCAACAATGAGCAGTTCTTC.

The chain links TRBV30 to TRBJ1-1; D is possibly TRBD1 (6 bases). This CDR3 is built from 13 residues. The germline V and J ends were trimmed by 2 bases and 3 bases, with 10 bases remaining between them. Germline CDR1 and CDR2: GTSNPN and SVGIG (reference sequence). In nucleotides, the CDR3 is TGTGCCTGGAGTCTCAGACAGGACACTGAAGCTTTCTTT. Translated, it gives CAWSLRQDTEAFF.

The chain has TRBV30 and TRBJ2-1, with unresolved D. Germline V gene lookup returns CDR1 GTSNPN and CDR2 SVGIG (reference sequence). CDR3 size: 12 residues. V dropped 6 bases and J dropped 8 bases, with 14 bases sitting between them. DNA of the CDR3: TGTGCCTGTGAGTGGGCTTCCGATGAGCAGTTCTTC. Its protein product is CACEWASDEQFF.

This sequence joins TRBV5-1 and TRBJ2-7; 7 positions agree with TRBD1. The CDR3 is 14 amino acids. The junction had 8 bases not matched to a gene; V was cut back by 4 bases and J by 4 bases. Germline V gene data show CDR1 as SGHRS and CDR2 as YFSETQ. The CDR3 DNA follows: TGCGCCAGCAGCCAATTGACAGGGTTGTACGAGCAGTACTTC. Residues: CASSQLTGLYEQYF.

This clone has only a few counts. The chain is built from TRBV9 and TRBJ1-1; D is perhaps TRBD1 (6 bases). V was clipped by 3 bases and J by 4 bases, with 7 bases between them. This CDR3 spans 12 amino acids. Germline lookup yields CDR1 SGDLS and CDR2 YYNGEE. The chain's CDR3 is CASSAQGTEAFF. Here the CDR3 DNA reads TGTGCCAGCAGCGCACAGGGCACTGAAGCTTTCTTT.

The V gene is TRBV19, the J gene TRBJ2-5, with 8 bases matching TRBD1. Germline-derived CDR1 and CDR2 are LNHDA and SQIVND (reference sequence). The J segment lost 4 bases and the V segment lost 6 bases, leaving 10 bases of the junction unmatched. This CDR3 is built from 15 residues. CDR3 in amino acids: CASSTHRGTVETQYF. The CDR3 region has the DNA TGTGCCAGTAGCACCCACAGGGGGACGGTAGAGACCCAGTACTTC.

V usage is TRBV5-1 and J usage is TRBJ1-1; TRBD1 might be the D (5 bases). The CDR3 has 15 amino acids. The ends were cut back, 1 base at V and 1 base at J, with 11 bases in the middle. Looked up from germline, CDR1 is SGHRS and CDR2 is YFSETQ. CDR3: CASSLRGEANTEAFF. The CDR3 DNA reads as TGCGCCAGCAGCTTGCGGGGGGAGGCGAACACTGAAGCTTTCTTT.

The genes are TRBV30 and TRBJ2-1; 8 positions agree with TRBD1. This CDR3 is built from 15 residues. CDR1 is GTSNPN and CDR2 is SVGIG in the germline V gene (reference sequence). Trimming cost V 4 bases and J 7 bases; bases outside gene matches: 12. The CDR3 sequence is CAWNPRTGMRNEQFF. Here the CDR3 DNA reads TGTGCCTGGAACCCCCGGACAGGGATGAGGAATGAGCAGTTCTTC.

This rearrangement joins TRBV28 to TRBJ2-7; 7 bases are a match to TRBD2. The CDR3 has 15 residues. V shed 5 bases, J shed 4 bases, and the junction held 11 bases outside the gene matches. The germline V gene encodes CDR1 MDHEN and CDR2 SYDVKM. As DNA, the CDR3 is TGTGCCAGCAGTATCCATCGACTAGCTACATACGAGCAGTACTTC. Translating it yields CASSIHRLATYEQYF.

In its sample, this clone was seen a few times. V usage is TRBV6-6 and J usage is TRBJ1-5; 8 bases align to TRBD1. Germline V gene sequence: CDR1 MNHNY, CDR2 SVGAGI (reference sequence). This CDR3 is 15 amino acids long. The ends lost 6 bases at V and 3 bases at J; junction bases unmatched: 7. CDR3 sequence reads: CASRPTGVDNQPQHF. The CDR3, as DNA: TGTGCCAGCAGACCGACAGGGGTGGACAATCAGCCCCAGCATTTT.

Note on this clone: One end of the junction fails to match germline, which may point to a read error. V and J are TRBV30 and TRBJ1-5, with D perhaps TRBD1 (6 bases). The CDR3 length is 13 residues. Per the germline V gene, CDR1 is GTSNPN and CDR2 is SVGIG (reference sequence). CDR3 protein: CACTNGGKQPQHF. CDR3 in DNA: TGTGCCTGTACTAATGGGGGCAAACAGCCCCAGCATTTT. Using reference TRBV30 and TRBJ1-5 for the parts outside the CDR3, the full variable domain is SQTIHQWPATLVQPVGSPLSLECTVEGTSNPNLYWYRQAAGRGLQLLFYSVGIGQISSEVPQNLSASRPQDRQFILSSKKLLLSDSGFYLCACTNGGKQPQHFGDGTRLSIL.

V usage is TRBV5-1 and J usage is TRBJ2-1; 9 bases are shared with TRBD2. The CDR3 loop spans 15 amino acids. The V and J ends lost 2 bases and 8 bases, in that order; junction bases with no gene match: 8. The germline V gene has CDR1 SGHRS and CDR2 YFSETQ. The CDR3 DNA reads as TGCGCCAGCAGCTTCTTTGGCGGGAGGGGCGATGAGCAGTTCTTC. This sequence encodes CASSFFGGRGDEQFF.

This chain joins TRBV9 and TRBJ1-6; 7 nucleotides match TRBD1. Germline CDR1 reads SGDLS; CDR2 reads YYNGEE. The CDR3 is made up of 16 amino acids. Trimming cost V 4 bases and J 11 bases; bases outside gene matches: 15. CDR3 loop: CASSTDDRVGSTPLHF. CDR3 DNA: TGTGCCAGCAGCACCGATGACAGGGTGGGTAGTACACCCCTCCACTTT.

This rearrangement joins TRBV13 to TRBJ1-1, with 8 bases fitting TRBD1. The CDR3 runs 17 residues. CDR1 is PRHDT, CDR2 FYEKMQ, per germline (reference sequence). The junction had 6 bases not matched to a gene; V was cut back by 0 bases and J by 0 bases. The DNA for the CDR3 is TGTGCCAGCAGCTTAGGGGGACAGGTGGGAGTGAACACTGAAGCTTTCTTT. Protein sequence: CASSLGGQVGVNTEAFF.

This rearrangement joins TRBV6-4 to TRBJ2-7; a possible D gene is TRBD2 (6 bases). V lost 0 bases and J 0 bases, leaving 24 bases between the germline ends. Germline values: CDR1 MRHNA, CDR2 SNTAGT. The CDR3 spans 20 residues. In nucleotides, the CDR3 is TGTGCCAGCAGTGACTCGGATCCGGGACGGGACTCCGGGCCCTCCTACGAGCAGTACTTC. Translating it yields CASSDSDPGRDSGPSYEQYF.

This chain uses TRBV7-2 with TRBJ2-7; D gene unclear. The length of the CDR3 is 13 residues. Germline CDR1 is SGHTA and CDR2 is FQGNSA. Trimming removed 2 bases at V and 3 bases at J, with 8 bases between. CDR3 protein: CASSLTGLYEQYF. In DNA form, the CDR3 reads TGTGCCAGCAGCTTAACTGGGCTCTACGAGCAGTACTTC.

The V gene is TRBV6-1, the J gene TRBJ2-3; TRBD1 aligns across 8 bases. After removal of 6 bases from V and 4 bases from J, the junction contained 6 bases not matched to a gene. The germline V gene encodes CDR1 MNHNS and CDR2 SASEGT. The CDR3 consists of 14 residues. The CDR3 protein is CASSVDREADTQYF. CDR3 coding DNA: TGTGCCAGCAGCGTGGACAGGGAAGCAGATACGCAGTATTTT.

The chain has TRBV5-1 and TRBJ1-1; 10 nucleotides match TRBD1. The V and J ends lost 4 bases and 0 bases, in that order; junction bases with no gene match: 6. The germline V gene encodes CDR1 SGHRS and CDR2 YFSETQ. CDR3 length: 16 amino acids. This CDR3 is CASSLGQGGLNTEAFF. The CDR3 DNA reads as TGCGCCAGCAGCCTTGGACAGGGGGGCCTGAACACTGAAGCTTTCTTT.

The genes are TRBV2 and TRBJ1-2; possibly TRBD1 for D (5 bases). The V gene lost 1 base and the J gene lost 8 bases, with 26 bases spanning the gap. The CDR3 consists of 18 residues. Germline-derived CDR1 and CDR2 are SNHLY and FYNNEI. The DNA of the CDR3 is TGTGCCAGCAGTGAAGATAGGGACGGGACTGGATCGCAGGAGGGCTACACCTTC. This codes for CASSEDRDGTGSQEGYTF.

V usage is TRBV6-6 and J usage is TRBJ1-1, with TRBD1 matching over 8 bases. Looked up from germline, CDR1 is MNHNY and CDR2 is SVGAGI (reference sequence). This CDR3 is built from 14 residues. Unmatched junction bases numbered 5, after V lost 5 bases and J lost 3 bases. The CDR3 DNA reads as TGTGCCAGCAGTGAGCAGGGGGCGCACACTGAAGCTTTCTTT. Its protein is CASSEQGAHTEAFF.

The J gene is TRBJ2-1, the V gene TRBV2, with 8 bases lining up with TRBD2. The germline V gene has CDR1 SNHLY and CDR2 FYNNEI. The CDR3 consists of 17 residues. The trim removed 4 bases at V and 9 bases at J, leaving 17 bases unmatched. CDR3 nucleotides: TGTGCCAGCAGTGTTTCGCGTCGCGGGACTAGTAATAGTGAGCAGTTCTTC. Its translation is CASSVSRRGTSNSEQFF.

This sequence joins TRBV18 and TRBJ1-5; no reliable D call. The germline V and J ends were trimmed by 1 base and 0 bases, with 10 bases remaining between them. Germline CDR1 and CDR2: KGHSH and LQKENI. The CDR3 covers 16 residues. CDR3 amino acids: CASSPRQVNSNQPQHF. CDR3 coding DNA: TGTGCCAGCTCACCACGGCAGGTAAATAGCAATCAGCCCCAGCATTTT.